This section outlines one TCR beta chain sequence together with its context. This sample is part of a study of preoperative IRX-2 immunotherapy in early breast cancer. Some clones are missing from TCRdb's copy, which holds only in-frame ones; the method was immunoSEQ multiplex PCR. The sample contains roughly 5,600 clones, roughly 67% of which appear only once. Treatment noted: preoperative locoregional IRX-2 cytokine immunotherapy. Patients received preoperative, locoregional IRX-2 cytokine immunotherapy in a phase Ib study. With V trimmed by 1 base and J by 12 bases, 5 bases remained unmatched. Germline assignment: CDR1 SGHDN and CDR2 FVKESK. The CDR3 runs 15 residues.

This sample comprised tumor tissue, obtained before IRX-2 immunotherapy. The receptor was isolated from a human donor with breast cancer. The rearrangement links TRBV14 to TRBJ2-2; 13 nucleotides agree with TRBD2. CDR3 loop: CASSQATSGRSKLFF. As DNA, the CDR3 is TGTGCCAGCAGCCAAGCGACTAGCGGGAGGTCGAAGCTGTTTTTT.